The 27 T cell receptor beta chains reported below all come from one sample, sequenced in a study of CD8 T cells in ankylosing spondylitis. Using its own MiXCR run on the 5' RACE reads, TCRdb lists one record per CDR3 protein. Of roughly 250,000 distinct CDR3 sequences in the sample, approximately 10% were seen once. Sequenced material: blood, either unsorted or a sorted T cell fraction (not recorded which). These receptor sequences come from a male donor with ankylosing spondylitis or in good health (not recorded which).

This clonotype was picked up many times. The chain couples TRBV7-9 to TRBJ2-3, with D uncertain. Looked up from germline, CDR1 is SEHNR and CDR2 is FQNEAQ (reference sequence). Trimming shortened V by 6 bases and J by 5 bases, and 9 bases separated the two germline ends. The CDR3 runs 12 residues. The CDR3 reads CASSYLGDTQYF. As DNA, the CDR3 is TGTGCCAGCAGTTATCTGGGAGATACGCAGTATTTT.

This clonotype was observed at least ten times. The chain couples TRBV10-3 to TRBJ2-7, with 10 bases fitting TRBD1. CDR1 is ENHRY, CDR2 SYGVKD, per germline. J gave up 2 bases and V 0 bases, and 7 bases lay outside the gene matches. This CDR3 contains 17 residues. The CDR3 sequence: CAISESNFGQGAYEQYF. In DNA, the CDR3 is TGTGCCATCAGTGAGTCGAATTTCGGACAGGGGGCCTACGAGCAGTACTTC.

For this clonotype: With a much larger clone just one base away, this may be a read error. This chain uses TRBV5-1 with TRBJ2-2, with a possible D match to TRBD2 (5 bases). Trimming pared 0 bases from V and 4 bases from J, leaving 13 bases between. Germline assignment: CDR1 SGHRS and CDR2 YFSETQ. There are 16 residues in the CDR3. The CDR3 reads CASSLASGSGTGELFF. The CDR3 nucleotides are TGCGCCAGCAGCTTGGCCAGCGGTTCGGGCACCGGGGAGCTGTTTTTT.

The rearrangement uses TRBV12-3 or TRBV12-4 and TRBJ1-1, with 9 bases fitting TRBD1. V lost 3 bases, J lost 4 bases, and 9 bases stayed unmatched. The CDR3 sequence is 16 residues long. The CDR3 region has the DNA TGTGCCAGCAGTTTGGGCCTGACAGGGGGGAGCACTGAAGCTTTCTTT. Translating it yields CASSLGLTGGSTEAFF.

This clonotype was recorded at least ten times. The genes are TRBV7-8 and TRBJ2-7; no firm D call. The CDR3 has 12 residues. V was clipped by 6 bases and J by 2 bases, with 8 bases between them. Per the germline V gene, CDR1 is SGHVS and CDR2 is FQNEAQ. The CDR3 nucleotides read TGTGCCAGCAGTTTGCTAGCCTACGAGCAGTACTTC. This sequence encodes CASSLLAYEQYF. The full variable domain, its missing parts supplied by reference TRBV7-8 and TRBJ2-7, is GAGVSQSPRYKVAKRGQDVALRCDPISGHVSLFWYQQALGQGPEFLTYFQNEAQLDKSGLPSDRFFAERPEGSVSTLKIQRTQQEDSAVYLCASSLLAYEQYFGPGTRLTVT.

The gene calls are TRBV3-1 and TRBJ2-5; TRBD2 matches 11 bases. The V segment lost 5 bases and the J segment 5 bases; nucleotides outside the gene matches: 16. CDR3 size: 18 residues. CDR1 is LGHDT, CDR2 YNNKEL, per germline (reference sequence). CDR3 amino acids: CASSSHLTSGAVGETQYF. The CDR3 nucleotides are TGTGCCAGCAGCTCCCACCTGACTAGCGGGGCGGTCGGGGAGACCCAGTACTTC.

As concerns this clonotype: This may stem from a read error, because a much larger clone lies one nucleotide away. CDR3 protein: CASSVDGGIIGELFF. DNA for the CDR3: TGTGCCAGCAGCGTAGATGGCGGGATCATCGGGGAGCTGTTTTTT. The chain recombines TRBV9 with TRBJ2-2; possibly TRBD2 for D (6 bases). The CDR3 contains 15 residues. Per the germline V gene, CDR1 is SGDLS and CDR2 is YYNGEE. Trimming removed 0 bases from V and 7 bases from J, with 13 bases in between.

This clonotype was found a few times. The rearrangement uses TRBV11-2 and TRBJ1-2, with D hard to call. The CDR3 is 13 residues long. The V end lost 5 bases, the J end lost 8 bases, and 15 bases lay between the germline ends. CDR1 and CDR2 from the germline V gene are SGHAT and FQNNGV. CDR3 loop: CASSPGDAGGYTF. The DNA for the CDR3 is TGTGCCAGCAGCCCTGGAGACGCCGGGGGCTACACCTTC. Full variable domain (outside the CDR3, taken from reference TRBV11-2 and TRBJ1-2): EAGVAQSPRYKIIEKRQSVAFWCNPISGHATLYWYQQILGQGPKLLIQFQNNGVVDDSQLPKDRFSAERLKGVDSTLKIQPAKLEDSAVYLCASSPGDAGGYTFGSGTRLTVV.

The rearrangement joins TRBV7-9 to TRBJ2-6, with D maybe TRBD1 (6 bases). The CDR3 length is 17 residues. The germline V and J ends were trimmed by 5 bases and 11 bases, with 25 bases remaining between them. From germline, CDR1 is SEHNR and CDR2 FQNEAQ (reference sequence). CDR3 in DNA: TGTGCCAGCAGCCCCTCGGACTCCGGACAGACCGTCTACGTCCTGACTTTC. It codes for CASSPSDSGQTVYVLTF.

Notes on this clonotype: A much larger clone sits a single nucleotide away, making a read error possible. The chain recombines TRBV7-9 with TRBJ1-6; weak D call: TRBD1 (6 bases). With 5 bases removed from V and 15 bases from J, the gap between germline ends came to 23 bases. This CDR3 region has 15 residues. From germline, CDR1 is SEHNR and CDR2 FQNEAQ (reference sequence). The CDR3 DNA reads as TGTGCCAGCAGCCCGGGACACGGGGGGAATTTACTCCTCCACTTT. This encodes CASSPGHGGNLLLHF. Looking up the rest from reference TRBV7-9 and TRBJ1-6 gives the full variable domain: DTGVSQNPRHKITKRGQNVTFRCDPISEHNRLYWYRQTLGQGPEFLTYFQNEAQLEKSRLLSDRFSAERPKGSFSTLEIQRTEQGDSAMYLCASSPGHGGNLLLHFGNGTRLTVT.

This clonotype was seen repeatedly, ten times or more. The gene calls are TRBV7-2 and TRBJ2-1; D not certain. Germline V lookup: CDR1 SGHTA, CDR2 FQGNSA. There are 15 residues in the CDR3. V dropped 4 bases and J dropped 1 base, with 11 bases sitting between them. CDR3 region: CASSSPGLSYNEQFF. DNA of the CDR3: TGTGCCAGCAGCTCACCGGGTCTGTCCTACAATGAGCAGTTCTTC.

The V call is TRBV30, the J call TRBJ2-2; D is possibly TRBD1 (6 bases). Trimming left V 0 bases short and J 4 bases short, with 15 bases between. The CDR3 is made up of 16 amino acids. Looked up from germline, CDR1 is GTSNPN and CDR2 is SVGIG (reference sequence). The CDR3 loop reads CAWSVKTGWGTGELFF. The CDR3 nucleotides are TGTGCCTGGAGTGTCAAAACAGGGTGGGGCACCGGGGAGCTGTTTTTT. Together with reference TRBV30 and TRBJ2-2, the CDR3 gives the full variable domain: SQTIHQWPATLVQPVGSPLSLECTVEGTSNPNLYWYRQAAGRGLQLLFYSVGIGQISSEVPQNLSASRPQDRQFILSSKKLLLSDSGFYLCAWSVKTGWGTGELFFGEGSRLTVL.

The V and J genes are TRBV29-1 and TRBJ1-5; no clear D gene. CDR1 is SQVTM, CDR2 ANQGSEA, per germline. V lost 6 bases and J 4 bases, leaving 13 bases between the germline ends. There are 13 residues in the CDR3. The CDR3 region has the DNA TGCAGCGTAGCCACGGGCCCAAATCAGCCCCAGCATTTT. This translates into CSVATGPNQPQHF.

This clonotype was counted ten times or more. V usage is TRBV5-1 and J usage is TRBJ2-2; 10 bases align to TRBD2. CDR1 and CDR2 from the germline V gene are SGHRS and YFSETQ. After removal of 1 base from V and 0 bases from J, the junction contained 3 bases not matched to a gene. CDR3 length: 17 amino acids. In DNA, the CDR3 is TGCGCCAGCAGCTTGAGTAGCGGGGGGTCGAACACCGGGGAGCTGTTTTTT. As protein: CASSLSSGGSNTGELFF. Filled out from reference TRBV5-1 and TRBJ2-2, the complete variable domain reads KAGVTQTPRYLIKTRGQQVTLSCSPISGHRSVSWYQQTPGQGLQFLFEYFSETQRNKGNFPGRFSGRQFSNSRSEMNVSTLELGDSALYLCASSLSSGGSNTGELFFGEGSRLTVL.

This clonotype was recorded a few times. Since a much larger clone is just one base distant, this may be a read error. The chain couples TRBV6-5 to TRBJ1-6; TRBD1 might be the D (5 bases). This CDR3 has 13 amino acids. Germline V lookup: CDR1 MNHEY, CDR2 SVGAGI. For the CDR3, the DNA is TGTACCAGCAGTTGGGGGGATAATTCACCCCTCCACTTT. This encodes CTSSWGDNSPLHF.

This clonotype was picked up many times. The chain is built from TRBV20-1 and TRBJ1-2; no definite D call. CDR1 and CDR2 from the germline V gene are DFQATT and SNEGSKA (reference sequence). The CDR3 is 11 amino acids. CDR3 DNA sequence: TGCAGCCACCTGGGCAACTATGGCTACACCTTC. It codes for CSHLGNYGYTF.

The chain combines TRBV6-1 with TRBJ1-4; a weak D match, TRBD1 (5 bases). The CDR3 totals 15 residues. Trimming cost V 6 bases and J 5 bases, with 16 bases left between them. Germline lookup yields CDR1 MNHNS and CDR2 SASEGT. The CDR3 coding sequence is TGTGCCAGCAGCGACCAGGGCCTTGGGAATGAAAAACTGTTTTTT. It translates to CASSDQGLGNEKLFF.

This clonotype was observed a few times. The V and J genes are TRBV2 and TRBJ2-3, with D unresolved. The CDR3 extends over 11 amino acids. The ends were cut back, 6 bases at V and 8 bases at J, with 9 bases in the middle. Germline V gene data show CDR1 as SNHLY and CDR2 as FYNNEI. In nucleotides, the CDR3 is TGTGCCAGCAGCCGATCGGCTACGCAGTATTTT. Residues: CASSRSATQYF.

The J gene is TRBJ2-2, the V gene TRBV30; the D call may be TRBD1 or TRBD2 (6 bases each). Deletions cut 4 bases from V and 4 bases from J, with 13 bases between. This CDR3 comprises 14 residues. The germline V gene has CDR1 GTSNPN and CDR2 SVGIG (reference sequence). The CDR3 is CAWTSGEVTGELFF. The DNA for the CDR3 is TGTGCCTGGACCTCAGGGGAGGTCACCGGGGAGCTGTTTTTT.

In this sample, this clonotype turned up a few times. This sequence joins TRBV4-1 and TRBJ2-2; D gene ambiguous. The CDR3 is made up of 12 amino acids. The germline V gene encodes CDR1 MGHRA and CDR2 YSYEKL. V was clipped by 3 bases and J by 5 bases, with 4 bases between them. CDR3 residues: CASSQMTGELFF. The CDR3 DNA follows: TGCGCCAGCAGCCAGATGACCGGGGAGCTGTTTTTT.

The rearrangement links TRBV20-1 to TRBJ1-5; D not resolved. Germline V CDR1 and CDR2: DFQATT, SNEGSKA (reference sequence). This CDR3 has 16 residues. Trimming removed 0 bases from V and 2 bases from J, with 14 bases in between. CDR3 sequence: CSARELGTLGNQPQHF. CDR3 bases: TGCAGTGCTAGAGAACTTGGAACCCTAGGCAATCAGCCCCAGCATTTT.

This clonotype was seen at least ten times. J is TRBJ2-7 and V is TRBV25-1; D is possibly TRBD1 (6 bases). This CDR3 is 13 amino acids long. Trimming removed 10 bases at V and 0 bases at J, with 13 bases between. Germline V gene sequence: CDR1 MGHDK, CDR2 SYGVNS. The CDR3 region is CAIQMDSSYEQYF. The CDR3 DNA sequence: TGTGCCATCCAAATGGACAGCTCCTACGAGCAGTACTTC.

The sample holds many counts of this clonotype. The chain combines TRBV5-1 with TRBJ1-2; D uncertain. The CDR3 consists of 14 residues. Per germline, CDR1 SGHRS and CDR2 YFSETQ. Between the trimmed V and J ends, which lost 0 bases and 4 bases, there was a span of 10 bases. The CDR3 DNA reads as TGCGCCAGCAGCTTGGAAGTGGGCGGCTATGGCTACACCTTC. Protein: CASSLEVGGYGYTF.

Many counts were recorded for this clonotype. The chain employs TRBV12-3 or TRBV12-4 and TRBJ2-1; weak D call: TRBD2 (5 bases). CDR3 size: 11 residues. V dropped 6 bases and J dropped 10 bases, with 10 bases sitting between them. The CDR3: CASSPRGEQFF. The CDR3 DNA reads TGTGCCAGCAGCCCCCGGGGAGAGCAGTTCTTC.

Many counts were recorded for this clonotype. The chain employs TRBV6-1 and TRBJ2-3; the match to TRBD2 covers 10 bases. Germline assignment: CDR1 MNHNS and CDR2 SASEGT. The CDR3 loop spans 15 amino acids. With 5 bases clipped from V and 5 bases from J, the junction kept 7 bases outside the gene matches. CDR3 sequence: CASSTTSGVLDTQYF. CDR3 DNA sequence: TGTGCCAGCAGTACCACTAGCGGGGTTCTAGATACGCAGTATTTT.

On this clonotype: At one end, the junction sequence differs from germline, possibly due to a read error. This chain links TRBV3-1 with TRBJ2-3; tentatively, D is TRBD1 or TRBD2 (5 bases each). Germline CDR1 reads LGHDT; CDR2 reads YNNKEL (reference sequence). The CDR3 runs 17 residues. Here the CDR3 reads CACSQDWGSTRTGTQYF. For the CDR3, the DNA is TGTGCCTGCAGCCAAGATTGGGGGAGTACACGGACCGGTACGCAGTATTTT.

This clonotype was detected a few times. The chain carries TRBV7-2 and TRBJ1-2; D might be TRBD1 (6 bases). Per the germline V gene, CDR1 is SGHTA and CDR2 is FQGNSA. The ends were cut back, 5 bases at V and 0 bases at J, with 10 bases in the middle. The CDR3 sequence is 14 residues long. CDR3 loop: CASSTGPANYGYTF. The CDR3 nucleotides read TGTGCCAGCAGCACAGGGCCTGCTAACTATGGCTACACCTTC.